This record covers a single T cell receptor beta chain. Antigen specificity is unknown. V shed 7 bases and J 5 bases; nucleotides not matched to a gene: 10. The length of the CDR3 is 14 residues. Germline V gene lookup returns CDR1 MNHEY and CDR2 SMNVEV (reference sequence). This specimen belongs to a study of OX40 agonist ivuxolimab in advanced cancers. Across the study: Clinicians treated patients with ivuxolimab, an agonistic anti-OX40 (CD134) antibody.

Study observations and caveats: Within 6 weeks, CD4+ and CD8+ blood T cells expanded clonally at 0.1 to 3.0 mg/kg.

Clones were sequenced by immunoSEQ multiplex PCR, and TCRdb holds only the in-frame ones, with some missing. The sample contains tens of thousands of clones, around 89% of which appear only once. This TCR came from an adult with an advanced solid tumor such as melanoma, head and neck, liver or kidney cancer. The rearrangement uses TRBV27 and TRBJ2-7; 8 bases align to TRBD2. Sample: CD4+ or CD8+ T cells sorted from blood, taken in a trial of the OX40 agonist ivuxolimab. CDR3 protein: CASTPSGRGDEQYF. CDR3 nucleotides: TGTGCCAGCACCCCGAGCGGGAGAGGGGACGAGCAGTACTTC.